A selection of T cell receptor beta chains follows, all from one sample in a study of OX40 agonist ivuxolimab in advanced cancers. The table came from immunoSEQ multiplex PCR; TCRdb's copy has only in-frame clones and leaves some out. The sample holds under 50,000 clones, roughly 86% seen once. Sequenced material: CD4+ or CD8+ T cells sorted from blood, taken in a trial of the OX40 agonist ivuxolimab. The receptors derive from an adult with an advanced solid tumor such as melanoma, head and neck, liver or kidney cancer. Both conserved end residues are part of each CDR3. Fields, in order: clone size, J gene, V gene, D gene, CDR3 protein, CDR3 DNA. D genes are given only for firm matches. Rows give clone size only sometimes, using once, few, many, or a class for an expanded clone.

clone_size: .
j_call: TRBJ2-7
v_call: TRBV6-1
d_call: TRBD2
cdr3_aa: CASRGGTSGSYEQYF
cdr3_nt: TGTGCCAGCAGGGGAGGTACTAGCGGTTCCTACGAGCAGTACTTC

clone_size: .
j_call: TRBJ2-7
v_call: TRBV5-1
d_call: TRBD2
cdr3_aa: CASSLDSGRASFYEQYF
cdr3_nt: TGCGCCAGCAGCTTGGATAGCGGGAGGGCTTCTTTCTACGAGCAGTACTTC

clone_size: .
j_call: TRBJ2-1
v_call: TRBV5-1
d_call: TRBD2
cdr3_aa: CASSVSGESSYNEQFF
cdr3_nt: TGCGCCAGCAGTGTTAGCGGGGAAAGCTCCTACAATGAGCAGTTCTTC

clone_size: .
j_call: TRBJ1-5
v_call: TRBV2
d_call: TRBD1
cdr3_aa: CASNTGVRQPQHF
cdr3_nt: TGTGCCAGCAATACAGGGGTCAGGCAGCCCCAGCATTTT

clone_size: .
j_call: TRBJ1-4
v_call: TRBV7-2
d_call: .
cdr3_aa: CASSPRTGGSEKLFF
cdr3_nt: TGTGCCAGCAGCCCCAGGACGGGGGGGAGTGAAAAACTGTTTTTT

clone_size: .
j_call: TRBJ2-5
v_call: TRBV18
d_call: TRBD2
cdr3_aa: CASSPPYSGSGETQYF
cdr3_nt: TGTGCCAGCTCACCACCGTATAGCGGGAGCGGTGAGACCCAGTACTTC

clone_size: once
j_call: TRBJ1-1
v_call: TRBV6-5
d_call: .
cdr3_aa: CASSYRTGIENTEAFF
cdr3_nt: TGTGCCAGCAGTTATCGTACAGGGATTGAGAACACTGAAGCTTTCTTT

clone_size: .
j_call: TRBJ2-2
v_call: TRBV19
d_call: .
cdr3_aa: CASSIWGLNTGELFF
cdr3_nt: TGTGCCAGTAGTATATGGGGGTTAAACACCGGGGAGCTGTTTTTT

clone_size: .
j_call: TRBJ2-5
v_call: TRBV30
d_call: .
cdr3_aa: CAWNTGSKTQYF
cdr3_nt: TGTGCCTGGAATACAGGTTCCAAGACCCAGTACTTC

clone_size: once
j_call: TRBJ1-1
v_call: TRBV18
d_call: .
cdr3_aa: CASSPLRGSEAFF
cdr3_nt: TGTGCCAGCTCACCACTAAGGGGATCTGAAGCTTTCTTT

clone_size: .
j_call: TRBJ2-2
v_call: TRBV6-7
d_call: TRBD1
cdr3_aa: CATRDRAAPGELFF
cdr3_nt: TGTGCTACAAGGGACAGGGCCGCGCCCGGGGAGCTGTTTTTT

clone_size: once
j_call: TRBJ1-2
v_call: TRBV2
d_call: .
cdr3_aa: CASSEEGAHYGYTF
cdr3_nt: TGTGCCAGCAGTGAAGAAGGGGCGCACTATGGCTACACCTTC

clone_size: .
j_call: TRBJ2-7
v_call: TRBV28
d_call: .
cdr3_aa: CASKGPQGTTYEQYF
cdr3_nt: TGTGCCAGCAAGGGGCCCCAGGGAACCACCTACGAGCAGTACTTC

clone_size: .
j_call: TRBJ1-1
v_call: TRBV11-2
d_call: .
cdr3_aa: CASREGTGHMNTEAFF
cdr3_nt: TGTGCCAGCAGAGAGGGTACAGGGCATATGAACACTGAAGCTTTCTTT

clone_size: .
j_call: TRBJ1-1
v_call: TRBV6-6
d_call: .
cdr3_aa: CASRKNPNAEAFF
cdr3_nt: TGTGCCAGCAGAAAAAATCCGAACGCTGAAGCTTTCTTT

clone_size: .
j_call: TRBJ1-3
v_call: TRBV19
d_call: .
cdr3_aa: CASRRQASGNTIYF
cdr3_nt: TGTGCCAGTAGACGACAGGCCTCTGGAAACACCATATATTTT

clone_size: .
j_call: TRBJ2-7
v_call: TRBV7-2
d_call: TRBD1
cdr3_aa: CASSFIQGAHEQYF
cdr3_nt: TGTGCCAGCAGTTTTATACAGGGGGCCCACGAGCAGTACTTC

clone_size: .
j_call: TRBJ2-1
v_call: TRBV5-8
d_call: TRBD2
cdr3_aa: CASSLRLAGGNEQFF
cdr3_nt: TGTGCCAGCAGCTTGCGGCTAGCGGGAGGCAATGAGCAGTTCTTC

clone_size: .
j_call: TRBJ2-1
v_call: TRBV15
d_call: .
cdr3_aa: CATSRDRTSRSSYNEQFF
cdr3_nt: TGTGCCACCAGCAGAGATCGAACTAGCCGGAGCTCCTACAATGAGCAGTTCTTC

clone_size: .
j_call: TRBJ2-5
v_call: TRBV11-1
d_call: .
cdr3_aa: CASSLAPRGVETQYF
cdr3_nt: TGTGCCAGCAGCTTAGCGCCCAGGGGGGTGGAGACCCAGTACTTC

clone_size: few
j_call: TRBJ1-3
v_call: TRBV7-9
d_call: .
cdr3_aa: CASSLGQLSGNTIYF
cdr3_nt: TGTGCCAGCAGCTTAGGGCAGCTCTCTGGAAACACCATATATTTT

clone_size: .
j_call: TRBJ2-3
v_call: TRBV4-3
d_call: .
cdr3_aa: CASSLQLPTDTSTDTQYF
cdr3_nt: TGCGCCAGCAGCCTTCAACTCCCGACAGATACTAGCACAGATACGCAGTATTTT

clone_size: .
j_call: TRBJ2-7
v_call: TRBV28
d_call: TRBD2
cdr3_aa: CASRDPGLAGIYEQYF
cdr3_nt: TGTGCCAGCAGGGATCCGGGACTAGCGGGGATCTACGAGCAGTACTTC

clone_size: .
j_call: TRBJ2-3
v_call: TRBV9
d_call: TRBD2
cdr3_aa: CASSVGGGGITDTQYF
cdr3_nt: TGTGCCAGCAGCGTAGGTGGGGGAGGGATCACAGATACGCAGTATTTT

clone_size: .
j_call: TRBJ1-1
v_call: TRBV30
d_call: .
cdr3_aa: CAWSVGQVNTEAFF
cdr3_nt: TGTGCCTGGAGTGTAGGTCAGGTAAACACTGAAGCTTTCTTT

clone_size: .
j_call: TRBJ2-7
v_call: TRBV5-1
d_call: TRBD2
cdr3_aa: CASSTGLAGGPYEQYF
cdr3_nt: TGCGCCAGCAGCACAGGACTAGCGGGAGGCCCCTACGAGCAGTACTTC

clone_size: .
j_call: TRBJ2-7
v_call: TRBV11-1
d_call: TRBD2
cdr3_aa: CASSQRSAGGYEQYF
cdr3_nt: TGTGCCAGCAGCCAGAGGTCAGCGGGAGGCTACGAGCAGTACTTC

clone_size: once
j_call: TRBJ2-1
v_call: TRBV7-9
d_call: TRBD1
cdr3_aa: CASSSTGFNNEQFF
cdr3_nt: TGTGCCAGCAGCTCGACAGGGTTTAACAATGAGCAGTTCTTC

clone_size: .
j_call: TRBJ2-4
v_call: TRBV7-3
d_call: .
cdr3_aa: CASSLTEGQRKYF
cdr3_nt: TGTGCCAGCAGCTTAACGGAGGGACAGAGAAAGTACTTC

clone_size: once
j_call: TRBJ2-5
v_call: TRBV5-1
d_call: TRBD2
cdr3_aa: CASSLGLAELQETQYF
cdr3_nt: TGCGCCAGCAGCCTGGGACTAGCGGAGCTCCAAGAGACCCAGTACTTC

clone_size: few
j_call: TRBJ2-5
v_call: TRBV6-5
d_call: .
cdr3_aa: CASSYSAGTTKETQYF
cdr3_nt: TGTGCCAGCAGTTACTCGGCCGGGACAACGAAGGAGACCCAGTACTTC

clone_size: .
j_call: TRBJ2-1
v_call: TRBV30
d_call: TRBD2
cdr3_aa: CAWSVRGRVNNEQFF
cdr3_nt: TGTGCCTGGAGTGTACGTGGGAGGGTCAACAATGAGCAGTTCTTC

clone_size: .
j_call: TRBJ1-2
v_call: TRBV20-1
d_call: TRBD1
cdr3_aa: CSAIGQGGYSF
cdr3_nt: TGCAGTGCTATTGGACAGGGAGGTTATTCCTTC

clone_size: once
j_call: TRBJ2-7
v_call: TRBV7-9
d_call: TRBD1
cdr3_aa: CASRRGPLDEQYF
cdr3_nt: TGTGCCAGCAGGAGGGGGCCGTTAGACGAGCAGTACTTC

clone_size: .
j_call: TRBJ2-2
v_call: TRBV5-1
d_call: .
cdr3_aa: CASSLPNTGELFF
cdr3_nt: TGCGCCAGCAGCTTGCCGAACACCGGGGAGCTGTTTTTT

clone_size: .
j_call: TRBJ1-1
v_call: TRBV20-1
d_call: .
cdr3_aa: CSAQSGPQAFF
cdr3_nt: TGCAGTGCTCAATCCGGGCCCCAAGCTTTCTTT

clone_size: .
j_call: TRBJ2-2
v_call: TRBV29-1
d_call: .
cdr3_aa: CSVEGRLNTGELFF
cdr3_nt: TGCAGCGTTGAGGGACGGCTGAACACCGGGGAGCTGTTTTTT

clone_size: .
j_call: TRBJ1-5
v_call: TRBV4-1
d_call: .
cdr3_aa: CASSQDQYSNQPQHF
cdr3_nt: TGCGCCAGCAGCCAAGATCAGTATAGCAATCAGCCCCAGCATTTT

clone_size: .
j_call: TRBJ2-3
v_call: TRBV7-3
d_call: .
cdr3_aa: CASSPEGGVTDTQYF
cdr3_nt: TGTGCCAGCAGCCCAGAGGGCGGGGTCACAGATACGCAGTATTTT

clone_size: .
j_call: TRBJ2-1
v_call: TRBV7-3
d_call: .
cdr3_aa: CASSSGTNNEQFF
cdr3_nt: TGTGCCAGCAGCTCCGGGACCAACAATGAGCAGTTCTTC

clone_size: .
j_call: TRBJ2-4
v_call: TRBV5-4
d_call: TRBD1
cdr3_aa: CASRLGTGGGKNIQYF
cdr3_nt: TGTGCCAGCAGACTCGGGACAGGGGGCGGAAAAAACATTCAGTACTTC

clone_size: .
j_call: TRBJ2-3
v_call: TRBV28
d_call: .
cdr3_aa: CASSAWETQYF
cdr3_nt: TGTGCCAGCAGTGCCTGGGAGACGCAGTATTTT

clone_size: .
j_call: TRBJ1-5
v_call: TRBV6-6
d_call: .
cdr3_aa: CASSYSRGSNQPQHF
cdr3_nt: TGTGCCAGCAGTTACTCGAGGGGGAGCAATCAGCCCCAGCATTTT

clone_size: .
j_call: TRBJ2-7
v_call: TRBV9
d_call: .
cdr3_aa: CASSVDHGSYEQYF
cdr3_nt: TGTGCCAGCAGCGTAGATCACGGATCCTACGAGCAGTACTTC

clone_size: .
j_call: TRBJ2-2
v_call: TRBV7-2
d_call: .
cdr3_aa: CASSFTSGTTGELFF
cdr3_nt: TGTGCCAGCAGCTTTACTAGTGGGACAACCGGGGAGCTGTTTTTT

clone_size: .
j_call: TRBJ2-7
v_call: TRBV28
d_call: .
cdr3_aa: CASRGSSYEQYF
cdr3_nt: TGTGCCAGCAGAGGTAGCTCCTACGAGCAGTACTTC

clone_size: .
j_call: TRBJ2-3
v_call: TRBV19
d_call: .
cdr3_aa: CASRQARFQGQGTQYF
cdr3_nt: TGTGCCAGTAGGCAGGCCCGCTTCCAGGGTCAAGGTACGCAGTATTTT

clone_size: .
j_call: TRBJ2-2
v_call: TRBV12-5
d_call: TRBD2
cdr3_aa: CASGLASPKRERAGELFF
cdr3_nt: TGTGCTAGTGGTTTGGCCTCTCCGAAGCGGGAGAGGGCCGGGGAGCTGTTTTTT

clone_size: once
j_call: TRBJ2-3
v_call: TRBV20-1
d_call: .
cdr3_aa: CSASQDTQYF
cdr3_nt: TGCAGTGCTAGCCAAGATACGCAGTATTTT

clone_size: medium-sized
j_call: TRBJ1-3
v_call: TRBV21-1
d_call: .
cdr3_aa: CASSKAAGDSSGNTIYF
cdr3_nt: TGTGCCAGCAGCAAAGCGGCGGGGGACAGCTCTGGAAACACCATATATTTT

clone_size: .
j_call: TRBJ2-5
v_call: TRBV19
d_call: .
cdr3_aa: CASRRENQETQYF
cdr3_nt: TGTGCCAGCCGTCGGGAAAACCAAGAGACCCAGTACTTC

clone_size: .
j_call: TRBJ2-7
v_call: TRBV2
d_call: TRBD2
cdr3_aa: CASSGASGSLSSYEQYF
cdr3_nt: TGTGCCAGCAGTGGAGCTAGCGGGAGCCTCAGCTCCTACGAGCAGTACTTC

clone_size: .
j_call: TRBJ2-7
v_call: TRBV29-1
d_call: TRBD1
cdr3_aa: CSVVLQGYEQYF
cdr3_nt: TGCAGCGTTGTCCTACAGGGGTACGAGCAGTACTTC

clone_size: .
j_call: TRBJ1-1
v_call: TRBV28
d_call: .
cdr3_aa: CASVEGWLNTEAFF
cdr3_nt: TGTGCCAGCGTTGAGGGATGGTTGAACACTGAAGCTTTCTTT

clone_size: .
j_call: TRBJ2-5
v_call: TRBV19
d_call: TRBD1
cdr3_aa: CASSYYGYRGRAETQYF
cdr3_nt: TGTGCCAGTAGCTACTATGGGTACAGGGGGCGGGCTGAGACCCAGTACTTC